Shown below are 10 T cell receptor beta chains from a single sample sequenced in a study of cytotoxic CD8 clonotypes in ibrutinib-treated CLL. The protocol was immunoSEQ multiplex PCR, while the TCRdb copy is restricted to in-frame clones and leaves out a portion. Of 250,000 to 350,000 clones listed, approximately 76% are singletons. The starting material was PBMCs, obtained at disease progression, from a patient treated with ibrutinib. These receptor sequences come from a human donor with chronic lymphocytic leukemia.

The chain has TRBV4-1 and TRBJ1-5, with D unresolved. This CDR3 contains 15 residues. Germline CDR1 is MGHRA and CDR2 is YSYEKL. The V end lost 0 bases, the J end lost 2 bases, and 8 bases lay between the germline ends. The chain's CDR3 is CASSQDGVGNQPQHF. DNA for the CDR3: TGCGCCAGCAGCCAAGACGGGGTGGGCAATCAGCCCCAGCATTTT.

For this clone: The identical CDR3 is also encoded by other nucleotide sequences in the sample. The chain is built from TRBV5-1 and TRBJ2-5, with D uncertain. The CDR3 spans 12 residues. CDR1 and CDR2 (germline): SGHRS, YFSETQ. V lost 0 bases and J lost 4, with 4 bases in between. Here the CDR3 DNA reads TGCGCCAGCAGCTTGGTCGGAGAGACCCAGTACTTC. Its translation: CASSLVGETQYF.

This clone was seen only once. The chain employs TRBV28 and TRBJ2-1, with a possible D match to TRBD2 (6 bases). CDR3 length: 17 amino acids. Trimming cost V 6 bases and J 0 bases, with 18 bases left between them. Germline lookup yields CDR1 MDHEN and CDR2 SYDVKM. In nucleotides, the CDR3 is TGTGCCAGCAGACCACCTCCGGGACTCATCTCCTACAATGAGCAGTTCTTC. Its protein product is CASRPPPGLISYNEQFF. Full variable domain (missing parts from reference TRBV28 and TRBJ2-1): DVKVTQSSRYLVKRTGEKVFLECVQDMDHENMFWYRQDPGLGLRLIYFSYDVKMKEKGDIPEGYSVSREKKERFSLILESASTNQTSMYLCASRPPPGLISYNEQFFGPGTRLTVL.

The chain recombines TRBV11-2 with TRBJ1-4; D remains unclear. The CDR3 loop spans 14 amino acids. The germline V gene encodes CDR1 SGHAT and CDR2 FQNNGV. Trimming took off 1 base at V and 6 bases at J, with 9 bases between the two ends. The CDR3 region has the DNA TGTGCCAGCAGCTTAGGGTCGAATCATGAAAAACTGTTTTTT. Protein sequence: CASSLGSNHEKLFF.

This chain joins TRBV15 and TRBJ2-7; D unresolved. From germline, CDR1 is LNHNV and CDR2 YYDKDF (reference sequence). Trimming left V 3 bases short and J 6 bases short, with 15 bases between. This CDR3 contains 14 residues. This CDR3 reads CATSRPDTPREQYF. CDR3 nucleotides: TGTGCCACCAGCAGGCCAGACACTCCGCGCGAGCAGTACTTC.

The chain joins TRBV5-1 to TRBJ2-5; maybe TRBD1 (7 bases). V was pared by 4 bases and J by 2 bases, with 12 bases between. CDR1 is SGHRS and CDR2 is YFSETQ in the germline V gene. This CDR3 has 14 residues. Here the CDR3 reads CASSGGTAQETQYF. CDR3 coding DNA: TGCGCCAGCAGCGGCGGGACAGCACAAGAGACCCAGTACTTC. Using reference TRBV5-1 and TRBJ2-5 for the parts outside the CDR3, the full variable domain is KAGVTQTPRYLIKTRGQQVTLSCSPISGHRSVSWYQQTPGQGLQFLFEYFSETQRNKGNFPGRFSGRQFSNSRSEMNVSTLELGDSALYLCASSGGTAQETQYFGPGTRLLVL.

The rearrangement joins TRBV27 to TRBJ2-7; D is perhaps TRBD1 (5 bases). This CDR3 has 16 amino acids. The V gene's germline CDR1 is MNHEY and CDR2 SMNVEV (reference sequence). V lost 6 bases to trimming and J lost 5 bases, with 23 bases between them. This CDR3 reads CASRSQSGQGRHEQYF. The CDR3 DNA sequence: TGTGCCAGCAGAAGTCAGTCCGGGCAGGGAAGGCACGAGCAGTACTTC.

V gene TRBV29-1 combines with J gene TRBJ1-1, with D possibly TRBD1 on 5 matching bases. CDR1 is SQVTM and CDR2 is ANQGSEA in the germline V gene. Between the trimmed V and J ends, which lost 5 bases and 2 bases, there was a span of 9 bases. The CDR3 consists of 12 residues. The CDR3 sequence: CSVSGGNTEAFF. The CDR3 nucleotides are TGCAGCGTTTCGGGGGGAAACACTGAAGCTTTCTTT.

This chain uses TRBV2 with TRBJ2-7; no definite D call. The CDR3 is 11 residues long. The V end was cut by 6 bases, the J end by 4 bases, with 7 bases between. The germline V gene has CDR1 SNHLY and CDR2 FYNNEI. CDR3: CASSYVYEQYF. CDR3 DNA: TGTGCCAGCAGCTATGTTTACGAGCAGTACTTC.

The chain is built from TRBV4-1 and TRBJ1-1; 8 bases align to TRBD1. Unmatched junction bases numbered 5, after V lost 3 bases and J lost 5 bases. Germline loops: CDR1 MGHRA, CDR2 YSYEKL. CDR3 length: 14 residues. This chain's CDR3 is CASSQDRVRTEAFF. The DNA for the CDR3 is TGCGCCAGCAGCCAGGACAGGGTGAGGACTGAAGCTTTCTTT.